These 10 T cell receptor beta chains were sequenced from one sample in a study of OX40 agonist ivuxolimab in advanced cancers. This table comes from immunoSEQ multiplex PCR, and its TCRdb copy is limited to in-frame clones, with some not included. The data show under 150,000 clones, with approximately 94% seen just once and roughly 1% held by the top ten. The input for sequencing was CD4+ or CD8+ T cells sorted from blood, taken in a trial of the OX40 agonist ivuxolimab. Receptors were obtained from an adult with an advanced solid tumor such as melanoma, head and neck, liver or kidney cancer.

Here the CDR3 reads CASSMRQGYSYEQYF. CDR3 coding DNA: TGTGCCAGCAGTATGAGACAGGGATACTCCTACGAGCAGTACTTC. The rearrangement links TRBV6-5 to TRBJ2-7; the match to TRBD1 covers 7 bases. Per germline, CDR1 MNHEY and CDR2 SVGAGI. This CDR3 comprises 15 residues. The V gene end was trimmed by 5 bases and the J gene end by 0 bases; junction bases not matched to a gene: 7.

J is TRBJ2-1 and V is TRBV5-6; the match to TRBD2 covers 7 bases. Germline CDR1 SGHDT, CDR2 YYEEEE. The CDR3 consists of 15 residues. The J segment lost 4 bases and the V segment lost 4 bases, leaving 8 bases of the junction unmatched. CDR3 nucleotides: TGTGCCAGCAGCCCGTTGGGCGGGGGTTACAATGAGCAGTTCTTC. Its protein is CASSPLGGGYNEQFF.

The CDR3: CASSYSYGVAYEQYF. For the CDR3, the DNA is TGTGCCAGCAGTTACTCGTACGGGGTCGCCTACGAGCAGTACTTC. The chain is built from TRBV6-5 and TRBJ2-7; possibly TRBD2 for D (5 bases). V was cut by 0 bases and J by 2 bases, with 11 bases left in between. This CDR3 spans 15 amino acids. The germline gives CDR1 MNHEY, CDR2 SVGAGI.

The chain has TRBV7-9 and TRBJ2-4, with D possibly called TRBD1 or TRBD2 (6 bases each). Germline CDR1 and CDR2: SEHNR and FQNEAQ (reference sequence). The V end was cut by 5 bases, the J end by 0 bases, with 11 bases between. The CDR3 runs 15 residues. CDR3 in DNA: TGTGCCAGCAGCCCCCGGGGGCTAGCCAAAAACATTCAGTACTTC. This translates into CASSPRGLAKNIQYF.

The J gene is TRBJ1-2, the V gene TRBV5-1; possibly TRBD1 for D (5 bases). The length of the CDR3 is 14 residues. The germline V gene has CDR1 SGHRS and CDR2 YFSETQ. Trimming stripped 0 bases from V and 5 bases from J, with 11 bases between. Written as DNA, the CDR3 is TGCGCCAGCAGCTTGGTCCAGGGTTCATATGGCTACACCTTC. Protein product: CASSLVQGSYGYTF.

The chain employs TRBV29-1 and TRBJ2-3, with 11 bases identical to TRBD2. V lost 6 bases and J lost 0; bases outside the gene matches: 5. CDR3 length: 15 amino acids. The germline CDR1 and CDR2 sequences are SQVTM and ANQGSEA. The CDR3 region is CSVDWTSGSTDTQYF. DNA of the CDR3: TGCAGCGTCGACTGGACTAGCGGGAGCACAGATACGCAGTATTTT.

The V and J genes are TRBV7-2 and TRBJ1-1, with a tentative D call TRBD1 (5 bases). Germline CDR1 SGHTA, CDR2 FQGNSA. Deletions cut 5 bases from V and 4 bases from J, with 14 bases between. The CDR3 spans 14 residues. CDR3: CASSPGFWGTEAFF. The DNA for the CDR3 is TGTGCCAGCAGCCCAGGGTTTTGGGGCACTGAAGCTTTCTTT.

The chain has TRBV6-5 and TRBJ1-5; tentatively, D is TRBD1 (5 bases). The CDR3 is 14 residues long. Trimming pared 0 bases from V and 7 bases from J, leaving 10 bases between. Per the germline V gene, CDR1 is MNHEY and CDR2 is SVGAGI. This CDR3 reads CASSYSPGTQPQHF. The CDR3 nucleotides are TGTGCCAGCAGTTACTCGCCGGGGACCCAGCCCCAGCATTTT.

This chain connects TRBV28 to TRBJ1-1; 7 nucleotides align to TRBD1. Germline V gives CDR1 MDHEN, CDR2 SYDVKM. This CDR3 comprises 13 residues. The V and J ends lost 7 bases and 4 bases, in that order; junction bases with no gene match: 6. Here the CDR3 reads CASNTGVSTEAFF. In DNA form, the CDR3 reads TGTGCCAGCAACACAGGGGTATCCACTGAAGCTTTCTTT. Combining the CDR3 with reference TRBV28 and TRBJ1-1 gives the whole variable domain DVKVTQSSRYLVKRTGEKVFLECVQDMDHENMFWYRQDPGLGLRLIYFSYDVKMKEKGDIPEGYSVSREKKERFSLILESASTNQTSMYLCASNTGVSTEAFFGQGTRLTVV.

The V and J genes are TRBV11-2 and TRBJ2-7; 9 positions match TRBD2. The germline V gene encodes CDR1 SGHAT and CDR2 FQNNGV. The V and J ends lost 1 base and 6 bases, in that order; junction bases with no gene match: 4. The length of the CDR3 is 14 residues. The DNA for the CDR3 is TGTGCCAGCAGCTTAGCGGGACTAGCTAGCGAGCAGTACTTC. Amino acid sequence: CASSLAGLASEQYF.